Listed here are 12 T cell receptor beta chains from one sample, sequenced in a study of blood T cells in healthy people across ages. PCR was performed a second time for about 6 to 12 cycles using a sample-barcoded 5' primer and a J-beta primer mix. TCRdb passed the 5' RACE reads through MiXCR, listing each CDR3 protein once. The sample has around 1,800,000 distinct CDR3 sequences, about two fifths seen once. Sequencing was carried out using blood. The receptors were sampled from a human donor in good health.

The chain couples TRBV7-6 to TRBJ1-1; TRBD1 is a possible D gene (6 bases). Germline CDR1 is SGHVS and CDR2 is FNYEAQ. The CDR3 length is 15 residues. The V gene lost 3 bases and the J gene lost 5 bases, with 16 bases spanning the gap. For the CDR3, the DNA is TGTGCCAGCAGCTTCGGTCAGGGGAGAGGGACTGAAGCTTTCTTT. Residues: CASSFGQGRGTEAFF.

The V gene is TRBV4-2, the J gene TRBJ2-3, with D unclear. V was cut by 0 bases and J by 11 bases, with 21 bases left in between. CDR1 and CDR2 (germline): LGHNA, YNFKEQ. The length of the CDR3 is 16 residues. The CDR3 protein is CASSQDRADLTAEQYF. The CDR3 DNA is TGTGCCAGCAGCCAAGATCGGGCCGACCTCACAGCTGAGCAGTATTTT.

This clonotype was found once. The V gene is TRBV7-8, the J gene TRBJ2-3; D is possibly TRBD1 (6 bases). Per germline, CDR1 SGHVS and CDR2 FQNEAQ. V dropped 1 base and J dropped 1 base, with 9 bases sitting between them. This CDR3 is built from 15 residues. Written as DNA, the CDR3 is TGTGCCAGCAGCTTAGAGGGGGAGCGCACAGATACGCAGTATTTT. This codes for CASSLEGERTDTQYF. The entire variable domain, with the rest obtained from reference TRBV7-8 and TRBJ2-3, is as follows: GAGVSQSPRYKVAKRGQDVALRCDPISGHVSLFWYQQALGQGPEFLTYFQNEAQLDKSGLPSDRFFAERPEGSVSTLKIQRTQQEDSAVYLCASSLEGERTDTQYFGPGTRLTVL.

This sequence joins TRBV29-1 and TRBJ2-7; D might be TRBD1 or TRBD2, each matching 5 bases. CDR3 length equals 13 residues. Trimming stripped 6 bases from V and 0 bases from J, with 12 bases between. The germline V gene has CDR1 SQVTM and CDR2 ANQGSEA. The CDR3 protein is CSVMGRASYEQYF. The CDR3, as DNA: TGCAGCGTAATGGGACGGGCCTCCTACGAGCAGTACTTC.

DNA for the CDR3: TGTGCCATCAGTCCCGGGACTAGCATAAGCTACGAGCAGTACTTC. Its protein product is CAISPGTSISYEQYF. The J gene is TRBJ2-4, the V gene TRBV10-3, with TRBD2 matching over 9 bases. The end of the DNA is better explained by TRBJ2-7, so the J call may be wrong. The CDR3 has 15 amino acids. Germline V CDR1 and CDR2: ENHRY, SYGVKD.

The V and J genes are TRBV12-3 or TRBV12-4 and TRBJ1-2; 8 bases match TRBD1. The CDR3 is 16 amino acids. The J segment lost 4 bases and the V segment lost 7 bases, leaving 14 bases of the junction unmatched. The CDR3 coding sequence is TGTGCCAGCATTTCTCTCCCAGGGGGCAGCCGCTATGGCTACACCTTC. Encoded protein: CASISLPGGSRYGYTF.

J is TRBJ2-5 and V is TRBV7-6; D is unclear. Trimming removed 1 base at V and 0 bases at J, with 6 bases between. This CDR3 is built from 14 residues. The germline V gene encodes CDR1 SGHVS and CDR2 FNYEAQ. The CDR3 region has the DNA TGTGCCAGCAGCTTAGGGGAAGACCAAGAGACCCAGTACTTC. The encoded protein is CASSLGEDQETQYF. Complete variable domain (other parts from reference TRBV7-6 and TRBJ2-5): GAGVSQSPRYKVTKRGQDVALRCDPISGHVSLYWYRQALGQGPEFLTYFNYEAQQDKSGLPNDRFSAERPEGSISTLTIQRTEQRDSAMYRCASSLGEDQETQYFGPGTRLLVL.

This clonotype has just a few counts. The chain couples TRBV15 to TRBJ1-1, with a weak D call TRBD1 (6 bases). V was shortened by 1 base and J by 8 bases, with 8 bases between the two germline ends. Germline V gene lookup returns CDR1 LNHNV and CDR2 YYDKDF (reference sequence). CDR3 length: 12 residues. The CDR3 DNA reads TGTGCCACCAGCAGAGGGGGGGGCGAAGCTTTCTTT. It encodes CATSRGGGEAFF.

V usage is TRBV29-1 and J usage is TRBJ2-3; 8 positions match TRBD2. The CDR3 runs 13 residues. The V and J ends lost 3 bases and 6 bases, in that order; junction bases with no gene match: 5. Per the germline V gene, CDR1 is SQVTM and CDR2 is ANQGSEA. The CDR3 DNA follows: TGCAGCGTTGATTTGAGCGGGGGTGATACGCAGTATTTT. Encoded protein: CSVDLSGGDTQYF.

This clonotype has only a few counts. This chain uses TRBV7-2 with TRBJ2-3, with unresolved D. CDR3 length equals 15 residues. V lost 5 bases and J lost 6, with 18 bases in between. The germline gives CDR1 SGHTA, CDR2 FQGNSA. The CDR3 is CASSPQVSHGDTQYF. CDR3 coding DNA: TGTGCCAGCAGCCCCCAGGTCAGTCACGGGGATACGCAGTATTTT. The whole variable domain, filled in from reference TRBV7-2 and TRBJ2-3, reads GAGVSQSPSNKVTEKGKDVELRCDPISGHTALYWYRQSLGQGLEFLIYFQGNSAPDKSGLPSDRFSAERTGGSVSTLTIQRTQQEDSAVYLCASSPQVSHGDTQYFGPGTRLTVL.

The genes are TRBV10-3 and TRBJ2-4; D gene unclear. Looked up from germline, CDR1 is ENHRY and CDR2 is SYGVKD. The CDR3 length is 12 residues. Trimming stripped 3 bases from V and 13 bases from J, with 13 bases between. CDR3 nucleotide sequence: TGTGCCATCAGTGAAGGGCGAACGAAGCAGTACTTC. Translating it yields CAISEGRTKQYF.

This sequence joins TRBV7-2 and TRBJ2-3, with 9 bases lining up with TRBD2. CDR1 and CDR2 (germline): SGHTA, FQGNSA. The CDR3 is 15 residues long. V lost 5 bases, J lost 9 bases, and 12 bases stayed unmatched. CDR3 sequence reads: CASSAQRGEKETQYF. The CDR3 DNA is TGTGCCAGCAGCGCCCAGCGGGGGGAAAAGGAAACGCAGTATTTT.